This TCR beta chain was observed in a study of blood T cells in healthy people across ages. General study results and limits: Strong correlation existed between TCR beta diversity and naive T cell percentage.

The second PCR ran roughly 6 to 12 cycles with a sample-barcoded 5' primer and J-beta primers. A single record per CDR3 protein comes from TCRdb applying MiXCR to the 5' RACE reads. The table lists 1.5 million to 2 million distinct CDR3 sequences, 40% to 55% of them singletons. After removal of 5 bases from V and 5 bases from J, the junction contained 9 bases not matched to a gene. CDR3 length: 13 residues. Germline CDR1 reads DFQATT; CDR2 reads SNEGSKA (reference sequence). Concerning this clonotype: What it binds is unknown.

This clonotype originated in a woman in her thirties or forties in good health. Sequenced input: blood. V is TRBV20-1 and J is TRBJ2-7; 7 bases map to TRBD1. The DNA for the CDR3 is TGCAGTGCTCCCTGGACAGGTCTGGACGAGCAGTACTTC. It is translated as CSAPWTGLDEQYF.